Detailed here is one T cell receptor beta chain. This specimen comes from a study of T-cell memory formation after mild COVID-19. MiXCR, run by TCRdb on the 5' RACE reads, gives a single entry per CDR3 protein. The data contain hundreds of thousands of distinct CDR3 sequences, over 15% of them singletons. In germline, CDR1 is PRHDT, CDR2 FYEKMQ (reference sequence). Trimming cost V 5 bases and J 2 bases, with 14 bases left between them. The CDR3 spans 15 residues. Sequences were obtained from PBMCs or a T cell subset sorted from them (not recorded which). This sequence was found in an adult woman who had mild COVID-19 (a few samples of this study predate the infection). Cell type and time point are not known. V gene TRBV13 combines with J gene TRBJ2-3; perhaps TRBD2 as D (6 bases). CDR3 protein: CASSPQWGDTDTQYF. CDR3 sequence (DNA): TGTGCCAGCAGCCCACAGTGGGGGGACACAGATACGCAGTATTTT.